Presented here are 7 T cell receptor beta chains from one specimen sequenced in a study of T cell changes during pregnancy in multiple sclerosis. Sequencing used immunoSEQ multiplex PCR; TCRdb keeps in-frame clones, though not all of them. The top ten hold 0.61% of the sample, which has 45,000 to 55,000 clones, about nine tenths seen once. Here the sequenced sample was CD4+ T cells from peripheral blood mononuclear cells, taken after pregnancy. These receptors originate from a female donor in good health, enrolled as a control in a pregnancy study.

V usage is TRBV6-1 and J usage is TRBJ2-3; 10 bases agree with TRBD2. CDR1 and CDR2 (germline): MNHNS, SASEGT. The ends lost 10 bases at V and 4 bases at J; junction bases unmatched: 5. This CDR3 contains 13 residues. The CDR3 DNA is TGTGCCACTTGCCTAGCGGGGGCAGATACGCAGTATTTT. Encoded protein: CATCLAGADTQYF.

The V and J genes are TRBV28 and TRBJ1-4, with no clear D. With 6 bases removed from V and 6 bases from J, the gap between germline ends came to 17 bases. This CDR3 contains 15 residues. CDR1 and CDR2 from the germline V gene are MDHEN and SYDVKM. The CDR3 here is CASSPAEGRDEKLFF. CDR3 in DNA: TGTGCCAGCAGCCCCGCTGAAGGGAGAGATGAAAAACTGTTTTTT.

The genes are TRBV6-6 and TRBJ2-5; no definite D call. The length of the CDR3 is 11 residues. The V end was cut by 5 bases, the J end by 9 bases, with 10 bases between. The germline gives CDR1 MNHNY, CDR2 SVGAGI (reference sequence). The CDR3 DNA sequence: TGTGCCAGCAGTCCGTCCCAGTCCCAGTACTTC. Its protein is CASSPSQSQYF.

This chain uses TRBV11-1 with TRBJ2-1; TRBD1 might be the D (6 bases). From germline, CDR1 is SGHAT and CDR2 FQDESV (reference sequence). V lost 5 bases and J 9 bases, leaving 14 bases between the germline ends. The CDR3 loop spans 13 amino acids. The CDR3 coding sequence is TGTGCCAGCAGCCCGCAACAGGGCGGTGAGCAGTTCTTC. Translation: CASSPQQGGEQFF. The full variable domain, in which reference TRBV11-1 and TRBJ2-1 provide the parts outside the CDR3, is EAEVAQSPRYKITEKSQAVAFWCDPISGHATLYWYRQILGQGPELLVQFQDESVVDDSQLPKDRFSAERLKGVDSTLKIQPAELGDSAMYLCASSPQQGGEQFFGPGTRLTVL.

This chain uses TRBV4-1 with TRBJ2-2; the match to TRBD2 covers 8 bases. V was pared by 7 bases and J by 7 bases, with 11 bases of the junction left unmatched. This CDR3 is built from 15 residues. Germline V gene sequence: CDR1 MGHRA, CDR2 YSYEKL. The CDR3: CASMQTGGQSGELFF. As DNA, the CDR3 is TGCGCCAGCATGCAAACGGGGGGGCAGAGCGGGGAGCTGTTTTTT.

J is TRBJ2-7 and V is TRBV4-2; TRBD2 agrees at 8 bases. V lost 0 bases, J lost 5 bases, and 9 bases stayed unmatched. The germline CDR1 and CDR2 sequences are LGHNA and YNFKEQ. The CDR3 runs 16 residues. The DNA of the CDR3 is TGTGCCAGCAGCCAAGATGGAGCGGGAGATGAAAACGAGCAGTACTTC. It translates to CASSQDGAGDENEQYF.

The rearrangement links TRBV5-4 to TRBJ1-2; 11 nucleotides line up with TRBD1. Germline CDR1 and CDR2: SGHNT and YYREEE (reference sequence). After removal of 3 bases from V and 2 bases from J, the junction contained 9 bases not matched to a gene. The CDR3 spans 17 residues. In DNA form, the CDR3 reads TGTGCCAGCAGCTCAGCCTCTCGGGACAGGGGGAACTATGGCTACACCTTC. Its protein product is CASSSASRDRGNYGYTF.